The table lists the clone carrying this TCR beta chain with a count of one. The sample comes from a study of blood T cell repertoires in COVID-19. Study overall: Spain, Italy and the United States supplied samples that represented acute and convalescent COVID-19. From T cells, B-cell-depleted T cells, or PBMCs came the material, which was cDNA or gDNA.

V shed 5 bases, J shed 8 bases, and the junction held 11 bases outside the gene matches. CDR1 is KGHSH and CDR2 is LQKENI in the germline V gene. The CDR3 is made up of 14 amino acids. As handled by the study authors: Reference gene primers were amplified, and this amplification served to estimate nucleated cell counts. Some clones are missing from TCRdb's copy, which holds only in-frame ones; the method was immunoSEQ multiplex PCR. V and J calls and clone size follow that table, whereas D and trimming were derived from the DNA. The table lists around 250,000 clones, 83% of them singletons. The sample taken for sequencing was peripheral blood. The chain carries TRBV18 and TRBJ1-2; 7 nucleotides line up with TRBD1. This TCR was recovered from a man of 80 years or more with acute or convalescent COVID-19. As DNA, the CDR3 is TGTGCCAGCTCATGGTCGTCCGACAGGGAAGGCTACACCTTC. Protein product: CASSWSSDREGYTF.